This T cell receptor beta chain came from a study of sequential checkpoint blockade in melanoma. Treatment defined: randomized to nivolumab then ipilimumab (arm A) or the reverse (arm B). Here immunoSEQ multiplex PCR was the method, and the copy in TCRdb shows in-frame clones only, minus some. The repertoire holds 15,000 or so clones, with roughly 70% as singletons. The CDR3 has 11 amino acids. CDR1 and CDR2 from the germline V gene are DFQATT and SNEGSKA (reference sequence). The ends were cut back, 5 bases at V and 10 bases at J, with 14 bases in the middle. The sample was CD8+ T cells sorted from blood (inferred from file names), taken from a patient given nivolumab and ipilimumab in sequence. This sequence was found in a human donor with melanoma. The rearrangement joins TRBV20-1 to TRBJ1-1, with D possibly TRBD1 on 5 matching bases. CDR3 DNA sequence: TGCAGTGCTCCCGGTGGGGCCCCAGCTTTCTTT. Protein sequence: CSAPGGAPAFF.